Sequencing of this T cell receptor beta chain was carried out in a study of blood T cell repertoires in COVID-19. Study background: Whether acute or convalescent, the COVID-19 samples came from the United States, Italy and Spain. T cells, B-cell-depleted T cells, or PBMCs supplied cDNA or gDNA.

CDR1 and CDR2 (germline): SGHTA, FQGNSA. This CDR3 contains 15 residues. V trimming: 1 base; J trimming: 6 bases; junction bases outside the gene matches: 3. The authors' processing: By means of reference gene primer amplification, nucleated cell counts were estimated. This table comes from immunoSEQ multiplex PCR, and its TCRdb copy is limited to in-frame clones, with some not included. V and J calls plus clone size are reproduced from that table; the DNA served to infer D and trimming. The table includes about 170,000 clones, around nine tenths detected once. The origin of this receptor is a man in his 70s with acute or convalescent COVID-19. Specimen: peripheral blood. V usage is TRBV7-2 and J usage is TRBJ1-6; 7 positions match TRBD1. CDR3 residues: CASSLEGTVNSPLHF. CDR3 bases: TGTGCCAGCAGCTTAGAGGGGACAGTTAATTCACCCCTCCACTTT.